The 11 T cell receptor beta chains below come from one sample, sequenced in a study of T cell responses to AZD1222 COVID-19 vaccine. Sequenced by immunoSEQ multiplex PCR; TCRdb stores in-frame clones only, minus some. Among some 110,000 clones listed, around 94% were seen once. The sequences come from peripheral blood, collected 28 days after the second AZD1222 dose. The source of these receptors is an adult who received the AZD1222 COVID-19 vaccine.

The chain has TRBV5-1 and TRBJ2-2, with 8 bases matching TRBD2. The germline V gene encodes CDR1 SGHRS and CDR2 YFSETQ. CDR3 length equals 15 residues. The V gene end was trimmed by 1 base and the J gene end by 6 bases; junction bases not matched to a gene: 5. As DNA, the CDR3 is TGCGCCAGCAGCTTGACAGCGGGAGTGGCCGGGGAGCTGTTTTTT. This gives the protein CASSLTAGVAGELFF.

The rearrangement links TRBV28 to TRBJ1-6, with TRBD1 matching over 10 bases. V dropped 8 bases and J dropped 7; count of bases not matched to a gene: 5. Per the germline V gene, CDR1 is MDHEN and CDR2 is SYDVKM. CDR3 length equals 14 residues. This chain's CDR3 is CASAWDRGNSPLHF. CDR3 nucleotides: TGTGCCAGCGCCTGGGACAGGGGCAATTCACCCCTCCACTTT.

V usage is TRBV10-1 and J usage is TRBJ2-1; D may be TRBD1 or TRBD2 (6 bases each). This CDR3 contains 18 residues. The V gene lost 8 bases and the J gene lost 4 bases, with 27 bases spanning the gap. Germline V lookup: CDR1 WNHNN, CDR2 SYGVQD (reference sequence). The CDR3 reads CASQKGGIGVGGYNEQFF. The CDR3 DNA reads TGCGCCAGCCAGAAGGGGGGTATAGGCGTGGGCGGTTACAATGAGCAGTTCTTC.

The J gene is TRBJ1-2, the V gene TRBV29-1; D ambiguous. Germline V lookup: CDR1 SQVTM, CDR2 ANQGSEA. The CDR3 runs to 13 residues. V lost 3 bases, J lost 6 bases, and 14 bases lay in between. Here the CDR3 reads CSVELWALDGYTF. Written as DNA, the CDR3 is TGCAGCGTTGAGCTCTGGGCCCTCGATGGCTACACCTTC.

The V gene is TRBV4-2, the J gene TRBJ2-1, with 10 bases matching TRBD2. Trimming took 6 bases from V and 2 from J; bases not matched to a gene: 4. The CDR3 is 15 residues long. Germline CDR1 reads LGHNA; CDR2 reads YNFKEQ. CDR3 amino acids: CASRLLAGAYNEQFF. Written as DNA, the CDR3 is TGTGCCAGCAGACTCCTAGCGGGAGCCTACAATGAGCAGTTCTTC.

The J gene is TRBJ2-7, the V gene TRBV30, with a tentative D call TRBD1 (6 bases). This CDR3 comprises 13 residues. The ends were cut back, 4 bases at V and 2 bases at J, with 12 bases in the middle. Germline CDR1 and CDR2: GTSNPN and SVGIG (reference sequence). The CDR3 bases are TGTGCCTGGAATACAGGGTACACCTACGAGCAGTACTTC. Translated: CAWNTGYTYEQYF.

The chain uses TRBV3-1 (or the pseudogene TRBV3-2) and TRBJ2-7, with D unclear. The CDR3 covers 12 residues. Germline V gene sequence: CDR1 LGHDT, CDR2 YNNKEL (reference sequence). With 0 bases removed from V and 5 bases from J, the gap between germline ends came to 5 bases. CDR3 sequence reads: CASSQDLNEQYF. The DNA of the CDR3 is TGTGCCAGCAGCCAAGACCTAAACGAGCAGTACTTC.

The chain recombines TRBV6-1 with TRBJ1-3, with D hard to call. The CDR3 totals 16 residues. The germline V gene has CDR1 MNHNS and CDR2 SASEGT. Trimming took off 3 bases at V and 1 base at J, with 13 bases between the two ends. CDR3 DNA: TGTGCCAGCAGTGAGGGCAGGCCTCTTTCTGGAAACACCATATATTTT. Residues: CASSEGRPLSGNTIYF.

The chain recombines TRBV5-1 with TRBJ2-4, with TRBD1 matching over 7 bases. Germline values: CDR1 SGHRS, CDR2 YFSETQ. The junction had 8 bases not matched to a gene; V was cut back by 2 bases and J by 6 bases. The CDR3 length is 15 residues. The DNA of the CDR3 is TGCGCCAGCAGCTTACTGACAGGGCAGGTAAACATTCAGTACTTC. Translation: CASSLLTGQVNIQYF. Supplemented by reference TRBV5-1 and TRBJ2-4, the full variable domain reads KAGVTQTPRYLIKTRGQQVTLSCSPISGHRSVSWYQQTPGQGLQFLFEYFSETQRNKGNFPGRFSGRQFSNSRSEMNVSTLELGDSALYLCASSLLTGQVNIQYFGAGTRLSVL.

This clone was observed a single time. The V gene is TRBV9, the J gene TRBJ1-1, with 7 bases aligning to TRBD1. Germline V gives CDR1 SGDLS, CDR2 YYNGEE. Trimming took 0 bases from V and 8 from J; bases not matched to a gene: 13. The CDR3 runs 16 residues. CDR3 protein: CASSVESSGQVWEAFF. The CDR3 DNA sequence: TGTGCCAGCAGCGTAGAATCCAGTGGACAGGTCTGGGAAGCTTTCTTT.

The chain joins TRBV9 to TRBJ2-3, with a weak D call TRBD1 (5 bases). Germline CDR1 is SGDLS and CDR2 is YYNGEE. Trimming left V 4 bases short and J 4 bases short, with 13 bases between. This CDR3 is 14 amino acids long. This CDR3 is CASSLQGPPDTQYF. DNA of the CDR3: TGTGCCAGCAGCCTCCAGGGTCCCCCAGATACGCAGTATTTT.